One sample yielded the 25 T cell receptor beta chains listed below, sequenced in a study of CD8+ T cells in alopecia areata. Isolated RNA was reverse transcribed into cDNA used as the sequencing template. TCRdb's table, derived via immunoSEQ multiplex PCR, lists solely in-frame clones and lacks some. The sample has some 110,000 clones; less than 45% are singletons. Material: CD4+ T cells sorted from blood. These receptors were obtained from a human donor with alopecia areata.

This chain joins TRBV30 and TRBJ2-5; 9 bases map to TRBD1. The germline gives CDR1 GTSNPN, CDR2 SVGIG (reference sequence). V gave up 5 bases and J gave up 5 bases; unmatched junction bases: 0. This CDR3 has 11 residues. CDR3 sequence (DNA): TGTGCCTGGGGACAGGGGGAGACCCAGTACTTC. Residues: CAWGQGETQYF.

The rearrangement links TRBV28 to TRBJ2-7, with 9 bases identical to TRBD1. The CDR3 runs 15 residues. Germline CDR1 reads MDHEN; CDR2 reads SYDVKM. The J segment lost 5 bases and the V segment lost 6 bases, leaving 11 bases of the junction unmatched. CDR3 sequence (DNA): TGTGCCAGCAGCACCCCGGGACAGGGATCCCACGAGCAGTACTTC. Its protein is CASSTPGQGSHEQYF.

The chain uses TRBV7-2 and TRBJ2-3; TRBD1 might be the D (6 bases). Germline V CDR1 and CDR2: SGHTA, FQGNSA. With 6 bases removed from V and 7 bases from J, the gap between germline ends came to 14 bases. The CDR3 spans 13 residues. The CDR3 DNA reads TGTGCCAGCAGTTCACTACAGGGCCATACGCAGTATTTT. Amino acid sequence: CASSSLQGHTQYF.

A few counts support this clone. This chain connects TRBV29-1 to TRBJ1-1; D unclear. Per germline, CDR1 SQVTM and CDR2 ANQGSEA. The CDR3 sequence is 14 residues long. V lost 1 base to trimming and J lost 2 bases, with 11 bases between them. CDR3 region: CSVEVGRANTEAFF. DNA for the CDR3: TGCAGCGTTGAAGTGGGGAGGGCTAACACTGAAGCTTTCTTT.

The rearrangement links TRBV5-1 to TRBJ2-1, with 8 bases lining up with TRBD1. Germline trimming cut 4 bases from V and 6 bases from J; bases unmatched to any gene: 6. This CDR3 contains 14 residues. Germline CDR1 is SGHRS and CDR2 is YFSETQ. The CDR3 spells CASSPGGVGNEQFF. The CDR3 bases are TGCGCCAGCAGCCCAGGGGGCGTAGGCAATGAGCAGTTCTTC.

V gene TRBV29-1 combines with J gene TRBJ2-5, with 7 bases that match TRBD1. CDR1 SQVTM and CDR2 ANQGSEA come from the germline V gene. V dropped 8 bases and J dropped 4; count of bases not matched to a gene: 13. The CDR3 contains 14 residues. CDR3 loop: CSTLRGLRRETQYF. CDR3 DNA: TGCAGCACCCTGAGGGGGCTCCGCCGAGAGACCCAGTACTTC.

CDR3 sequence: CSGNVAGRYNEQFF. DNA for the CDR3: TGCAGCGGCAACGTAGCGGGACGTTACAATGAGCAGTTCTTC. The chain combines TRBV29-1 with TRBJ2-1; 8 nucleotides match TRBD2. This CDR3 is built from 14 residues. Germline values: CDR1 SQVTM, CDR2 ANQGSEA. The trim removed 7 bases at V and 4 bases at J, leaving 9 bases unmatched.

The rearrangement uses TRBV29-1 and TRBJ2-7, with TRBD2 matching 10 bases. The CDR3 has 15 residues. Germline V gives CDR1 SQVTM, CDR2 ANQGSEA. V was pared by 1 base and J by 2 bases, with 5 bases of the junction left unmatched. The CDR3 loop reads CSVEGRSGRAYEQYF. The CDR3 nucleotides are TGCAGCGTTGAAGGGCGCAGCGGGAGGGCCTACGAGCAGTACTTC.

V is TRBV18 and J is TRBJ2-5; possible D gene TRBD1, 5 bases. Trimming stripped 6 bases from V and 1 base from J, with 18 bases between. The CDR3 spans 16 residues. Germline V gene sequence: CDR1 KGHSH, CDR2 LQKENI. Here the CDR3 reads CASSSFSLDTQETQYF. CDR3 DNA: TGTGCCAGCTCCTCCTTCTCTCTGGACACCCAAGAGACCCAGTACTTC.

V gene TRBV7-2 combines with J gene TRBJ2-5; tentatively, D is TRBD1 or TRBD2 (7 bases each). V was clipped by 4 bases and J by 5 bases, with 17 bases between them. Germline V CDR1 and CDR2: SGHTA, FQGNSA. The CDR3 totals 15 residues. Written as DNA, the CDR3 is TGTGCCAGCAGCTCTGACAGGGCAGCGGGGGAGACCCAGTACTTC. This codes for CASSSDRAAGETQYF.

The chain carries TRBV27 and TRBJ2-1; D could derive from TRBD1 or TRBD2 (5 bases each). Germline CDR1 MNHEY, CDR2 SMNVEV (reference sequence). The CDR3 runs to 14 residues. The V end was cut by 5 bases, the J end by 3 bases, with 11 bases between. The CDR3 region is CASSPGPSYNEQFF. CDR3 in DNA: TGTGCCAGCAGTCCGGGACCAAGCTACAATGAGCAGTTCTTC.

The sample holds a few counts of this clone. The CDR3 loop reads CSVRDGNTEAFF. In nucleotides, the CDR3 is TGCAGCGTCCGGGACGGCAACACTGAAGCTTTCTTT. The chain employs TRBV29-1 and TRBJ1-1, with D possibly matching TRBD1 (5 bases). Germline CDR1 reads SQVTM; CDR2 reads ANQGSEA. This CDR3 is 12 amino acids long. The V and J ends lost 6 bases and 2 bases respectively, with 10 bases between them.

There are a few counts of this clone. The chain joins TRBV4-1 to TRBJ2-7; D call uncertain. Germline V gives CDR1 MGHRA, CDR2 YSYEKL. This CDR3 region has 11 residues. V shed 0 bases and J shed 6 bases, with 3 bases lying between them. CDR3 nucleotides: TGCGCCAGCAGCCAAGATGGCGAGCAGTACTTC. It yields the protein CASSQDGEQYF.

The V gene is TRBV30, the J gene TRBJ1-1; D unclear. Germline CDR1 is GTSNPN and CDR2 is SVGIG (reference sequence). This CDR3 contains 14 residues. Trimming removed 2 bases at V and 3 bases at J, with 13 bases between. For the CDR3, the DNA is TGTGCCTGGAGTTTGGGGAGGGTGGACACTGAAGCTTTCTTT. Translating it yields CAWSLGRVDTEAFF. Complete variable domain (other parts from reference TRBV30 and TRBJ1-1): SQTIHQWPATLVQPVGSPLSLECTVEGTSNPNLYWYRQAAGRGLQLLFYSVGIGQISSEVPQNLSASRPQDRQFILSSKKLLLSDSGFYLCAWSLGRVDTEAFFGQGTRLTVV.

The gene calls are TRBV29-1 and TRBJ2-7, with TRBD2 as a possible D gene (6 bases). The germline V and J ends were trimmed by 6 bases and 6 bases, with 12 bases remaining between them. The CDR3 contains 11 residues. The germline CDR1 and CDR2 sequences are SQVTM and ANQGSEA. The CDR3 reads CSVLSGAEQYF. The CDR3 DNA follows: TGCAGCGTACTTAGCGGAGCCGAGCAGTACTTC.

This rearrangement joins TRBV29-1 to TRBJ2-5; D not resolved. Germline V gives CDR1 SQVTM, CDR2 ANQGSEA. This CDR3 comprises 11 residues. Deletions cut 3 bases from V and 4 bases from J, with 6 bases between. The CDR3 DNA sequence: TGCAGCGTTGATGCACGAGAGACCCAGTACTTC. It yields the protein CSVDARETQYF.

This clone was seen a handful of times. CDR3 sequence: CASRRSGSGDTQYF. The CDR3 nucleotides are TGTGCCAGTCGGCGTAGCGGGAGTGGGGATACGCAGTATTTT. The chain carries TRBV11-2 and TRBJ2-3; 9 bases are a match to TRBD2. With 9 bases clipped from V and 6 bases from J, the junction kept 10 bases outside the gene matches. CDR3 size: 14 residues. Germline V lookup: CDR1 SGHAT, CDR2 FQNNGV.

In nucleotides, the CDR3 is TGTGCCAGCAGCCCCGCCTCAGGAGGAATCTACGAGCAGTACTTC. Protein: CASSPASGGIYEQYF. V is TRBV7-2 and J is TRBJ2-7; D possibly corresponds to TRBD2 (5 bases). Trimming removed 5 bases at V and 3 bases at J, with 17 bases between. Germline lookup yields CDR1 SGHTA and CDR2 FQGNSA. This CDR3 contains 15 residues.

The sample holds a few counts of this clone. V is TRBV29-1 and J is TRBJ1-5; 7 nucleotides line up with TRBD1. This CDR3 contains 12 residues. Germline CDR1 and CDR2: SQVTM and ANQGSEA. V dropped 7 bases and J dropped 5; count of bases not matched to a gene: 5. CDR3: CSARDRDQPQHF. CDR3 coding DNA: TGCAGCGCCCGGGACAGAGATCAGCCCCAGCATTTT.

V gene TRBV27 combines with J gene TRBJ2-7, with D hard to call. The CDR3 consists of 13 residues. CDR1 MNHEY and CDR2 SMNVEV come from the germline V gene (reference sequence). V was shortened by 5 bases and J by 6 bases, with 14 bases between the two germline ends. The chain's CDR3 is CASSRWGIGEQYF. The DNA of the CDR3 is TGTGCCAGCAGTCGATGGGGAATAGGCGAGCAGTACTTC.

The chain employs TRBV7-3 and TRBJ2-3; D is unresolved. CDR1 is SGHTA, CDR2 FQGTGA, per germline. Trimming left V 0 bases short and J 1 base short, with 5 bases between. The CDR3 runs to 14 residues. The CDR3 loop reads CASSLTGRTDTQYF. In DNA, the CDR3 is TGTGCCAGCAGCTTAACAGGGCGCACAGATACGCAGTATTTT.

The chain links TRBV18 to TRBJ2-3; 13 positions agree with TRBD2. The CDR3 runs to 16 residues. The V gene's germline CDR1 is KGHSH and CDR2 LQKENI. J gave up 4 bases and V 4 bases, and 5 bases lay outside the gene matches. The CDR3 DNA follows: TGTGCCAGCTCACTCAGGACTAGCGGGGGACCAGATACGCAGTATTTT. Translation: CASSLRTSGGPDTQYF. Looking up the rest from reference TRBV18 and TRBJ2-3 gives the full variable domain: NAGVMQNPRHLVRRRGQEARLRCSPMKGHSHVYWYRQLPEEGLKFMVYLQKENIIDESGMPKERFSAEFPKEGPSILRIQQVVRGDSAAYFCASSLRTSGGPDTQYFGPGTRLTVL.

This clone was recorded a few times. The chain joins TRBV5-4 to TRBJ2-5; TRBD1 aligns across 9 bases. With 3 bases clipped from V and 4 bases from J, the junction kept 10 bases outside the gene matches. Germline CDR1 is SGHNT and CDR2 is YYREEE (reference sequence). The CDR3 consists of 16 residues. As DNA, the CDR3 is TGTGCCAGCAGCTCGCATGGGAGACAGGGGGGAGAGACCCAGTACTTC. As protein: CASSSHGRQGGETQYF.

This rearrangement joins TRBV29-1 to TRBJ1-4; D is undetermined. CDR3 size: 13 residues. With 7 bases removed from V and 4 bases from J, the gap between germline ends came to 13 bases. In germline, CDR1 is SQVTM, CDR2 ANQGSEA. The DNA for the CDR3 is TGCAGCGCCCAGATTAATCTTAATGAAAAACTGTTTTTT. This gives the protein CSAQINLNEKLFF.

V gene TRBV5-6 combines with J gene TRBJ2-7; the D gene is possibly TRBD2 (6 bases). Germline CDR1 and CDR2: SGHDT and YYEEEE. The ends were cut back, 2 bases at V and 6 bases at J, with 12 bases in the middle. The length of the CDR3 is 13 residues. The CDR3 nucleotides are TGTGCCAGCAGCTTTTTTCGGGGAGGCGAGCAGTACTTC. This encodes CASSFFRGGEQYF. The full variable domain, completed using reference TRBV5-6 and TRBJ2-7, is DAGVTQSPTHLIKTRGQQVTLRCSPKSGHDTVSWYQQALGQGPQFIFQYYEEEERQRGNFPDRFSGHQFPNYSSELNVNALLLGDSALYLCASSFFRGGEQYFGPGTRLTVT.